A single sample gave rise to the 15 T cell receptor beta chains below, sequenced in a study of long-term antiretroviral therapy in people with HIV (dated by TCRdb to 2022 to 2024). The immunoSEQ hsTCRB v3.0 assay was used at survey level resolution to sequence the TRB variable region. Held by TCRdb, this immuneACCESS table contains in-frame sequences only and omits some clones. Under half of the omission traces to an unresolved V gene where checked; the cause of the rest is unknown. Present in this sample are around 16,000 clones, 78% of which were seen just once. The ten largest clones capture roughly 13% of the sample. The sample in question was unsorted PBMCs, obtained about 3.1 years after starting antiretroviral therapy. These receptors were collected from a woman aged 40 to 55 with HIV.

The chain is built from TRBV5-1 and TRBJ1-2; TRBD1 is a possible D gene (6 bases). V gave up 3 bases and J gave up 4 bases, with 16 bases separating them. The CDR3 sequence is 15 residues long. Germline loops: CDR1 SGHRS, CDR2 YFSETQ. CDR3 nucleotides: TGCGCCAGCAGCTCCCTCAGGGGAGGAGGCTATGGCTACACCTTC. Translated: CASSSLRGGGYGYTF.

The rearrangement joins TRBV10-3 to TRBJ2-2; TRBD2 agrees at 10 bases. The V segment lost 10 bases and the J segment 6 bases; nucleotides outside the gene matches: 8. CDR3 length: 14 residues. The V gene's germline CDR1 is ENHRY and CDR2 SYGVKD. CDR3 in amino acids: CATGGLAVAGELFF. For the CDR3, the DNA is TGTGCCACTGGCGGACTAGCGGTAGCCGGGGAGCTGTTTTTT.

This clone was seen more than once but under ten times. The chain joins TRBV5-1 to TRBJ2-7; D possibly corresponds to TRBD1 (6 bases). The CDR3 is 16 residues long. Looked up from germline, CDR1 is SGHRS and CDR2 is YFSETQ. V was pared by 5 bases and J by 0 bases, with 18 bases between. The CDR3 sequence: CASSLRAGTHSYEQYF. The CDR3 bases are TGCGCCAGCAGTCTAAGAGCCGGGACACACTCCTACGAGCAGTACTTC.

The genes are TRBV18 and TRBJ2-2, with 7 bases aligning to TRBD1. V shed 0 bases and J 1 base; nucleotides not matched to a gene: 2. This CDR3 comprises 16 residues. The germline CDR1 and CDR2 sequences are KGHSH and LQKENI. The CDR3 reads CASSPPNRGNTGELFF. In nucleotides, the CDR3 is TGTGCCAGCTCACCACCTAACAGGGGGAACACCGGGGAGCTGTTTTTT.

The CDR3 sequence is CSVEGAGGMNTEAFF. Written as DNA, the CDR3 is TGCAGCGTTGAAGGGGCAGGGGGCATGAACACTGAAGCTTTCTTT. The chain employs TRBV29-1 and TRBJ1-1; 8 nucleotides match TRBD1. Germline V CDR1 and CDR2: SQVTM, ANQGSEA. Unmatched junction bases numbered 4, after V lost 1 base and J lost 0 bases. There are 15 residues in the CDR3.

The chain joins TRBV5-1 to TRBJ1-2, with TRBD1 matching over 7 bases. The junction had 6 bases not matched to a gene; V was cut back by 4 bases and J by 3 bases. The CDR3 contains 14 residues. Germline CDR1 SGHRS, CDR2 YFSETQ. The CDR3 DNA follows: TGCGCCAGCAGCCCTGGACAGGATCACTATGGCTACACCTTC. It codes for CASSPGQDHYGYTF.

This chain connects TRBV6-5 to TRBJ2-1; maybe TRBD2 (6 bases). CDR1 is MNHEY, CDR2 SVGAGI, per germline. Trimming removed 6 bases from V and 5 bases from J, with 14 bases in between. CDR3 size: 14 residues. The CDR3 DNA reads TGTGCCAGCAGAAAATATCTAGCGAACAATGAGCAGTTCTTC. Protein product: CASRKYLANNEQFF.

The V call is TRBV11-2, the J call TRBJ1-4; D not resolved. Germline V gene data show CDR1 as SGHAT and CDR2 as FQNNGV. This CDR3 contains 13 residues. V lost 4 bases and J lost 8, with 11 bases in between. In DNA, the CDR3 is TGTGCCAGCAGCTCACCACAGCGGGAAAAACTGTTTTTT. It yields the protein CASSSPQREKLFF.

V and J are TRBV4-3 and TRBJ2-4; a possible D gene is TRBD2 (7 bases). The CDR3 is 21 amino acids. Germline V CDR1 and CDR2: LGHNA, YSLEER. V shed 1 base and J shed 0 bases, with 25 bases lying between them. CDR3 sequence (DNA): TGCGCCAGCAGCCAAGTTTTCGCGGGGGCTCGACGTTTAATAGCCAAAAACATTCAGTACTTC. It codes for CASSQVFAGARRLIAKNIQYF.

This chain joins TRBV7-9 and TRBJ2-5; TRBD1 aligns across 7 bases. CDR1 is SEHNR, CDR2 FQNEAQ, per germline (reference sequence). The CDR3 has 16 residues. J gave up 5 bases and V 5 bases, and 14 bases lay outside the gene matches. The CDR3 is CASSAATGSLWETQYF. The CDR3, as DNA: TGTGCCAGCAGCGCCGCGACAGGGAGCCTCTGGGAGACCCAGTACTTC.

The gene calls are TRBV5-4 and TRBJ2-7; unclear D gene. Trimming took off 3 bases at V and 5 bases at J, with 18 bases between the two ends. Germline V gene lookup returns CDR1 SGHNT and CDR2 YYREEE (reference sequence). The CDR3 covers 15 residues. The CDR3 reads CASSYILAELNEQYF. In DNA form, the CDR3 reads TGTGCCAGCAGCTACATTTTAGCTGAGCTGAACGAGCAGTACTTC.

The chain has TRBV27 and TRBJ2-5; the D gene is possibly TRBD1 (6 bases). Trimming left V 8 bases short and J 1 base short, with 11 bases between. Germline CDR1 and CDR2: MNHEY and SMNVEV (reference sequence). The CDR3 consists of 13 residues. The CDR3 DNA reads TGTGCCAGCGCGGACAGATTCCAAGAGACCCAGTACTTC. Its translation: CASADRFQETQYF.

The chain has TRBV27 and TRBJ1-2; the D gene is possibly TRBD1 (5 bases). The CDR3 length is 15 residues. V lost 4 bases to trimming and J lost 6 bases, with 18 bases between them. The germline V gene has CDR1 MNHEY and CDR2 SMNVEV (reference sequence). The CDR3 region is CASSSLTGALDGYTF. As DNA, the CDR3 is TGTGCCAGCAGTTCACTCACAGGCGCCTTAGATGGCTACACCTTC.

The chain couples TRBV11-2 to TRBJ2-3; 14 nucleotides agree with TRBD2. V lost 4 bases, J lost 10 bases, and 13 bases stayed unmatched. Germline CDR1 reads SGHAT; CDR2 reads FQNNGV. CDR3 length: 17 amino acids. The CDR3 nucleotides read TGTGCCAGCAGCTCAACGACTAGCGGGGGGGCCTTAGGGTCGCAGTATTTT. As protein: CASSSTTSGGALGSQYF.

The chain couples TRBV6-5 to TRBJ1-1; the D gene is possibly TRBD1 (5 bases). Trimming left V 5 bases short and J 3 bases short, with 13 bases between. This CDR3 is 14 amino acids long. Germline CDR1 MNHEY, CDR2 SVGAGI. The CDR3 DNA reads as TGTGCCAGCAGTCGCGGTGGGGGGTACACTGAAGCTTTCTTT. Its protein product is CASSRGGGYTEAFF.